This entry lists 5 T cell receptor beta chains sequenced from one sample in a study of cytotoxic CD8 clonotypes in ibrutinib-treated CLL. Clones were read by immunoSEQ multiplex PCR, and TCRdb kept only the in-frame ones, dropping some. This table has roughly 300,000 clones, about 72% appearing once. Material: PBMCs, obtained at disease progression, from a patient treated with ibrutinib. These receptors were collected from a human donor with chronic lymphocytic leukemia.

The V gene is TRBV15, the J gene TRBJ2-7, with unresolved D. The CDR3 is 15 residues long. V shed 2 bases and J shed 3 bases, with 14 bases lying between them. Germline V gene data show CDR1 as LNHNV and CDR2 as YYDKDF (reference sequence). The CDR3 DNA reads TGTGCCACCAGCAGAACAAACGGGCACCTCTACGAGCAGTACTTC. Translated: CATSRTNGHLYEQYF.

CDR3 in amino acids: CASSKTPTPTDTQYF. The DNA of the CDR3 is TGTGCCAGCTCGAAGACTCCGACTCCCACAGATACGCAGTATTTT. This chain connects TRBV9 to TRBJ2-3; D is ambiguous. Germline V gene sequence: CDR1 SGDLS, CDR2 YYNGEE. This CDR3 has 15 residues. With 7 bases removed from V and 2 bases from J, the gap between germline ends came to 17 bases.

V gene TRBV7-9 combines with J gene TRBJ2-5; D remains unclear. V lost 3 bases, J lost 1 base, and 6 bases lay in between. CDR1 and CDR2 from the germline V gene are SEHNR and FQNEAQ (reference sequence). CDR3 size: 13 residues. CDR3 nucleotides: TGTGCCAGCAGCTTCAATTTCCAAGAGACCCAGTACTTC. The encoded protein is CASSFNFQETQYF.

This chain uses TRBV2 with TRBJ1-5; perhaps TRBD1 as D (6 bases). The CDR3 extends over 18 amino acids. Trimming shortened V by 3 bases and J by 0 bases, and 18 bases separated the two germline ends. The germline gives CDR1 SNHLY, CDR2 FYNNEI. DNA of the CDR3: TGTGCCAGCAGTGAGAGGGCAGGGGATCAAAATAGCAATCAGCCCCAGCATTTT. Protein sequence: CASSERAGDQNSNQPQHF. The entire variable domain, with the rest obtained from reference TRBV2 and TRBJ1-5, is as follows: EPEVTQTPSHQVTQMGQEVILRCVPISNHLYFYWYRQILGQKVEFLVSFYNNEISEKSEIFDDQFSVERPDGSNFTLKIRSTKLEDSAMYFCASSERAGDQNSNQPQHFGDGTRLSIL.

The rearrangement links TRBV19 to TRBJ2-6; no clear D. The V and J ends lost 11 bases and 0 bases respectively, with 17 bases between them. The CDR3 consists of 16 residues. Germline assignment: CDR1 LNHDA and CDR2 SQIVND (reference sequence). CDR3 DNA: TGTGCCTCCTACGCATCCAGGTTCTCTGGGGCCAACGTCCTGACTTTC. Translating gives CASYASRFSGANVLTF.